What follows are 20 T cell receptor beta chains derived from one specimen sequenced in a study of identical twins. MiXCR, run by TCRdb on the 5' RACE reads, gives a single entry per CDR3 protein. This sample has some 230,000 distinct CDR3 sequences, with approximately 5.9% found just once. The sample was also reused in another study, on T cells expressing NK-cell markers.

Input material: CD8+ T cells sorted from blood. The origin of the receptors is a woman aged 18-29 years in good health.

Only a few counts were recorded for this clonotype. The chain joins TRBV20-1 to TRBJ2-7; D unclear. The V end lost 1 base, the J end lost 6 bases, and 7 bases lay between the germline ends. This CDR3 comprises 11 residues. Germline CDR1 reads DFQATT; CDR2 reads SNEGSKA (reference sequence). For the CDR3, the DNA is TGCAGTGCTAGAGTAGCAGGCGAGCAGTACTTC. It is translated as CSARVAGEQYF.

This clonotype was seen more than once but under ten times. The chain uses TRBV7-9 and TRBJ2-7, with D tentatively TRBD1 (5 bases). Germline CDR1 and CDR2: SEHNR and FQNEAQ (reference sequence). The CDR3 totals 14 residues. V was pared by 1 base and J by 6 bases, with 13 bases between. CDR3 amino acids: CASSLGSRAAEQYF. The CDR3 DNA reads TGTGCCAGCAGCTTAGGATCCAGGGCAGCCGAGCAGTACTTC. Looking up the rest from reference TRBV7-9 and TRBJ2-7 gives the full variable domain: DTGVSQNPRHKITKRGQNVTFRCDPISEHNRLYWYRQTLGQGPEFLTYFQNEAQLEKSRLLSDRFSAERPKGSFSTLEIQRTEQGDSAMYLCASSLGSRAAEQYFGPGTRLTVT.

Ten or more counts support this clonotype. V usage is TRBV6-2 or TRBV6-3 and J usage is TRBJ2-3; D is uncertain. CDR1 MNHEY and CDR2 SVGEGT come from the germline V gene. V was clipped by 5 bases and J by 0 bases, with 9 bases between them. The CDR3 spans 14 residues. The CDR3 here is CASSHTMSTDTQYF. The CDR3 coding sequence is TGTGCCAGCAGTCATACAATGAGCACAGATACGCAGTATTTT.

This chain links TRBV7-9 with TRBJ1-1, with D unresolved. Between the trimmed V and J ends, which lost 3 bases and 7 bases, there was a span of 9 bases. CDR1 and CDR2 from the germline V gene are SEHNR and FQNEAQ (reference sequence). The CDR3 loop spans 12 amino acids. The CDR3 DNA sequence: TGTGCCAGCAGCTTCCCCTTCGGTGAAGCTTTCTTT. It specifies CASSFPFGEAFF.

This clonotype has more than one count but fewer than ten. CDR3 in amino acids: CASSLVAGERETQYF. Written as DNA, the CDR3 is TGTGCCAGCAGCCTGGTGGCTGGGGAACGAGAGACCCAGTACTTC. The chain employs TRBV7-9 and TRBJ2-5, with unresolved D. Deletions cut 5 bases from V and 4 bases from J, with 17 bases between. CDR1 and CDR2 from the germline V gene are SEHNR and FQNEAQ (reference sequence). The CDR3 extends over 15 amino acids.

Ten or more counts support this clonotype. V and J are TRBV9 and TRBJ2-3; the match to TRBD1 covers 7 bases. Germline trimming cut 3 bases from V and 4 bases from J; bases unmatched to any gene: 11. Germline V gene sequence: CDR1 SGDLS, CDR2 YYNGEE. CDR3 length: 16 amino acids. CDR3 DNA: TGTGCCAGCAGCGCGCCCCTGGGACAGAGATCAGATACGCAGTATTTT. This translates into CASSAPLGQRSDTQYF.

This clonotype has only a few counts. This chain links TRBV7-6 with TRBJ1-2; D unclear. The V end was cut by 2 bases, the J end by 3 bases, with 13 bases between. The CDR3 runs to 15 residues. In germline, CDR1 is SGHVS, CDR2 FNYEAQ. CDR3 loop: CASSLRTTLDYGYTF. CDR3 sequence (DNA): TGTGCCAGCAGCTTAAGAACAACCCTAGACTATGGCTACACCTTC. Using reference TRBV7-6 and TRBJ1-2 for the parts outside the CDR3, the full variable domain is GAGVSQSPRYKVTKRGQDVALRCDPISGHVSLYWYRQALGQGPEFLTYFNYEAQQDKSGLPNDRFSAERPEGSISTLTIQRTEQRDSAMYRCASSLRTTLDYGYTFGSGTRLTVV.

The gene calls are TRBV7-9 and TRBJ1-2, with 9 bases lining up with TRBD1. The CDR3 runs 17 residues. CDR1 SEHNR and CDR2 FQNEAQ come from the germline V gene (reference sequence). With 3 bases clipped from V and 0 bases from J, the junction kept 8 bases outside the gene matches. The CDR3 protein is CASSFPRDRDPNYGYTF. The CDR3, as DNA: TGTGCCAGCAGCTTCCCCCGGGACAGGGACCCTAACTATGGCTACACCTTC. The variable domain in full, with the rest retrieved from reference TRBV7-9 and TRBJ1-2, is DTGVSQNPRHKITKRGQNVTFRCDPISEHNRLYWYRQTLGQGPEFLTYFQNEAQLEKSRLLSDRFSAERPKGSFSTLEIQRTEQGDSAMYLCASSFPRDRDPNYGYTFGSGTRLTVV.

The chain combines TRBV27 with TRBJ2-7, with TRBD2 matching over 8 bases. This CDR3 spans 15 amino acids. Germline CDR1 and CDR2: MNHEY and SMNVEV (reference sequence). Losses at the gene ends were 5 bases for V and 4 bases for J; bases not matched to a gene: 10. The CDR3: CASSPSGGRPYEQYF. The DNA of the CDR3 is TGTGCCAGCAGTCCCTCGGGGGGGCGGCCTTACGAGCAGTACTTC.

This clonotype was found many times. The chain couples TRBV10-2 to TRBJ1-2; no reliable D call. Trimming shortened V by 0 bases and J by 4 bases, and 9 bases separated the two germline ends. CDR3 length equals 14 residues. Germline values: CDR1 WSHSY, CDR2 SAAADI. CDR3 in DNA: TGCGCCAGCAGTGAGTCTGCAGTGACCTATGGCTACACCTTC. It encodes CASSESAVTYGYTF.

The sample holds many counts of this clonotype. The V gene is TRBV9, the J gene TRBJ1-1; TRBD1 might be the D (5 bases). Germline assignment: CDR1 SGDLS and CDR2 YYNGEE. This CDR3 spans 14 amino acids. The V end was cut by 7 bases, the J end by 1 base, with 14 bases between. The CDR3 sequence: CASGPGGGNTEAFF. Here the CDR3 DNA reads TGTGCCAGCGGTCCCGGGGGAGGGAACACTGAAGCTTTCTTT. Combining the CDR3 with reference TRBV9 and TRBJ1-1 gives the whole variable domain DSGVTQTPKHLITATGQRVTLRCSPRSGDLSVYWYQQSLDQGLQFLIQYYNGEERAKGNILERFSAQQFPDLHSELNLSSLELGDSALYFCASGPGGGNTEAFFGQGTRLTVV.

For the CDR3, the DNA is TGCAGTGCTAGATTCGCAGGGGGACAGGGCAATCAGCCCCAGCATTTT. It codes for CSARFAGGQGNQPQHF. This chain connects TRBV20-1 to TRBJ1-5; TRBD1 aligns across 8 bases. Germline V gene sequence: CDR1 DFQATT, CDR2 SNEGSKA (reference sequence). The CDR3 sequence is 16 residues long. The trim removed 2 bases at V and 2 bases at J, leaving 8 bases unmatched.

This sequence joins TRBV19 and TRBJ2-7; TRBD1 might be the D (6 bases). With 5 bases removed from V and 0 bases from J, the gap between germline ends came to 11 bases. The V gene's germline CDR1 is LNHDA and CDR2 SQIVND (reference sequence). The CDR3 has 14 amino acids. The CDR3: CASSDRRSSYEQYF. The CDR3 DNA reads TGTGCCAGTAGTGACAGGAGGAGCTCCTACGAGCAGTACTTC.

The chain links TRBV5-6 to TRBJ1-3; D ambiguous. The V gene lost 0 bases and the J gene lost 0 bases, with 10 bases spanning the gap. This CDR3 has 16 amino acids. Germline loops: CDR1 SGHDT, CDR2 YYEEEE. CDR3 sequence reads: CASSLDLMISGNTIYF. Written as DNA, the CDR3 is TGTGCCAGCAGCTTGGACCTCATGATCTCTGGAAACACCATATATTTT.

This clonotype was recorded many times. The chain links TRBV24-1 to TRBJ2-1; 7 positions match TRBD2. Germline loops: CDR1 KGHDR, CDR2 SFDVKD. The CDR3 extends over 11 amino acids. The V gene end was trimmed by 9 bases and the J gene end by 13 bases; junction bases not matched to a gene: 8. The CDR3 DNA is TGTGCCACCGGATTGACTAGCCCTCAGTTCTTC. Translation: CATGLTSPQFF.

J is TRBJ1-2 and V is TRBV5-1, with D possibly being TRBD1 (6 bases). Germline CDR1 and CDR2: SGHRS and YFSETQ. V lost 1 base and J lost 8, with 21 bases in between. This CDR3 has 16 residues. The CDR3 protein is CASSLRSAGTLGGYTF. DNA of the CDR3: TGCGCCAGCAGCTTGCGTTCAGCCGGGACACTGGGCGGCTACACCTTC.

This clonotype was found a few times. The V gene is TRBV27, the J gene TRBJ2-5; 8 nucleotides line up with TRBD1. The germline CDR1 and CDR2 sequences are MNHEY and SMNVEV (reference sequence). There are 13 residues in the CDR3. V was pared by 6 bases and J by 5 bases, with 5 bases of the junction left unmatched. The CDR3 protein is CASRTGVHETQYF. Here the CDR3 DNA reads TGTGCCAGCAGGACAGGGGTACACGAGACCCAGTACTTC.

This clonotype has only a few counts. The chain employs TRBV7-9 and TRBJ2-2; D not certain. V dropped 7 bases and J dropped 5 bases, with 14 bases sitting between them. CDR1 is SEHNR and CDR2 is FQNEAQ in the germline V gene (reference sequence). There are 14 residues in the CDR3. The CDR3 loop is CASTEIRRTGELFF. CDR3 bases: TGTGCCAGCACCGAAATCAGACGGACCGGGGAGCTGTTTTTT.

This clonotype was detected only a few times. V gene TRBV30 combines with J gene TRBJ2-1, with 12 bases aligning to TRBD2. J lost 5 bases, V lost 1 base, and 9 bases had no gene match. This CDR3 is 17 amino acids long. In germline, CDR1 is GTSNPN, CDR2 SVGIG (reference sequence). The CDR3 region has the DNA TGTGCCTGGAGTGGGTCTAGCGGGAGGGCCCTCAACAATGAGCAGTTCTTC. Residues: CAWSGSSGRALNNEQFF.

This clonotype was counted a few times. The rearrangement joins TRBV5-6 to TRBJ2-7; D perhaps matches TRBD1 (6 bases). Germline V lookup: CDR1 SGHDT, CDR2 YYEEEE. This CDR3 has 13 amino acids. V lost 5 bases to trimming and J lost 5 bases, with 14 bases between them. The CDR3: CASRPQGIDEQYF. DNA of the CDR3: TGTGCCAGCAGGCCACAGGGAATTGACGAGCAGTACTTC.